Shown below are 6 T cell receptor beta chains from a single sample sequenced in a study of shared clonotypes between healthy human individuals. The table came from immunoSEQ multiplex PCR; TCRdb's copy has only in-frame clones and leaves some out. The sample holds about 1 million clones; around four fifths are singletons and the top ten take 1.4%. Sequencing was done on a sample of memory CD4+ T cells sorted from blood. Stated subset: CD45RA-negative fraction. Receptors were obtained from a man aged 18 to 29 in good health.

The rearrangement uses TRBV7-3 and TRBJ1-2; maybe TRBD1 (6 bases). V lost 0 bases and J 8 bases, leaving 13 bases between the germline ends. The CDR3 covers 14 residues. Germline CDR1 SGHTA, CDR2 FQGTGA. CDR3 residues: CASSLTEQGYGYTF. The CDR3 nucleotides are TGTGCCAGCAGCTTAACCGAACAGGGATACGGCTACACCTTC.

This clone showed up just a few times. This chain connects TRBV5-1 to TRBJ1-1; D gene uncertain. The CDR3 extends over 13 amino acids. The germline V and J ends were trimmed by 5 bases and 3 bases, with 11 bases remaining between them. Germline V CDR1 and CDR2: SGHRS, YFSETQ. The CDR3 loop reads CASSPDDYTEAFF. The CDR3 DNA sequence: TGCGCCAGCAGTCCAGACGATTACACTGAAGCTTTCTTT.

The chain joins TRBV28 to TRBJ2-7, with 12 nucleotides matching TRBD2. The CDR3 has 18 amino acids. The germline V gene encodes CDR1 MDHEN and CDR2 SYDVKM. The V gene end was trimmed by 7 bases and the J gene end by 4 bases; junction bases not matched to a gene: 17. CDR3 coding DNA: TGTGCCAGCACCACGCTAGCGGGGGGGGACACCTTTAAATACGAGCAGTACTTC. Protein: CASTTLAGGDTFKYEQYF.

The V gene is TRBV19, the J gene TRBJ1-1, with D unresolved. CDR1 and CDR2 from the germline V gene are LNHDA and SQIVND (reference sequence). Deletions cut 5 bases from V and 0 bases from J, with 10 bases between. This CDR3 has 14 amino acids. The CDR3 sequence: CASSWAFMNTEAFF. DNA of the CDR3: TGTGCCAGTAGTTGGGCTTTCATGAACACTGAAGCTTTCTTT.

The gene calls are TRBV4-1 and TRBJ2-7; 11 bases map to TRBD2. Unmatched junction bases numbered 9, after V lost 0 bases and J lost 2 bases. Per germline, CDR1 MGHRA and CDR2 YSYEKL. There are 18 residues in the CDR3. The CDR3 region is CASSQDRGTSGPPYEQYF. The CDR3 nucleotides are TGCGCCAGCAGCCAAGATAGGGGGACTAGCGGCCCGCCCTACGAGCAGTACTTC.

The chain uses TRBV7-9 and TRBJ2-6; D unresolved. V was cut by 1 base and J by 0 bases, with 7 bases left in between. CDR1 and CDR2 (germline): SEHNR, FQNEAQ (reference sequence). CDR3 size: 16 residues. The CDR3 here is CASSLDGFSGANVLTF. The CDR3 nucleotides are TGTGCCAGCAGCTTAGACGGATTCTCTGGGGCCAACGTCCTGACTTTC.